Sequencing of this T cell receptor (beta chain) was carried out in a study of T cell repertoires in cytomegalovirus infection. Study-level background: HLA-B-restricted CMV epitopes that are well studied, plus recently identified HLA-C-restricted ones, were used by the study. CMV infection and matching HLA type were both indicated by public TCR beta signatures. General study results and limits: Carriage of CMV together with the relevant HLA was identifiable through cumulative public TCR beta family frequency. Dominating the ex vivo response were HLA-C-restricted CMV-specific TCR beta clonotypes.

Details on this clonotype: The target antigen is unknown.

Trimming removed 4 bases from V and 2 bases from J, with 12 bases in between. CDR3 length equals 15 residues. Looked up from germline, CDR1 is DFQATT and CDR2 is SNEGSKA (reference sequence). One entry per CDR3 protein, called by TCRdb with MiXCR from the reads. This repertoire shows 75,000 to 100,000 distinct CDR3 sequences, 45% to 50% found once; its top ten account for 80% to 95%. The J gene is TRBJ2-6, the V gene TRBV20-1; D is possibly TRBD1 (6 bases). The sample was CD8+ T cells from cultured PBMCs, taken from culture after CMV antigen stimulation. The source of this sequence is a human donor in good health (CMV status not recorded). Some clones in this sample may be carry-over from other donors' samples. CDR3 in DNA: TGCAGTGCTATGGTCAGGGGAGCTGGGGCCAACGTCCTGACTTTC. Translating it yields CSAMVRGAGANVLTF.